The 20 T cell receptor beta chains below all came from one sample that was sequenced in a study of blood T cell repertoires in COVID-19. Produced via immunoSEQ multiplex PCR; TCRdb's table is partial and in-frame only. The sample includes some 76,000 clones, around 89% of them seen just once. The material sequenced was peripheral blood. These receptor sequences come from a man aged 55 to 69 with acute or convalescent COVID-19.

The chain is built from TRBV5-1 and TRBJ1-2; D call uncertain. CDR3 length equals 12 residues. Trimming left V 0 bases short and J 8 bases short, with 8 bases between. In germline, CDR1 is SGHRS, CDR2 YFSETQ. The CDR3 sequence is CASSLEHMGYTF. In DNA, the CDR3 is TGCGCCAGCAGCTTGGAACATATGGGCTACACCTTC.

This clone was observed once. The chain links TRBV29-1 to TRBJ2-5; 7 bases are a match to TRBD2. CDR1 is SQVTM and CDR2 is ANQGSEA in the germline V gene. V shed 2 bases, J shed 5 bases, and the junction held 5 bases outside the gene matches. The CDR3 has 13 residues. CDR3 sequence reads: CSVEIAGTETQYF. DNA of the CDR3: TGCAGCGTTGAAATAGCGGGTACTGAGACCCAGTACTTC.

The chain is built from TRBV27 and TRBJ2-2; D is possibly TRBD1 (8 bases). The CDR3 length is 16 residues. Trimming pared 5 bases from V and 6 bases from J, leaving 19 bases between. Germline V gene lookup returns CDR1 MNHEY and CDR2 SMNVEV (reference sequence). CDR3 coding DNA: TGTGCCAGCAGTGCTCAGGGGGCCCGGGAGGCCGGGGAGCTGTTTTTT. Amino acids: CASSAQGAREAGELFF.

This chain joins TRBV5-6 and TRBJ2-1, with unresolved D. V lost 3 bases and J lost 8, with 9 bases in between. The length of the CDR3 is 12 residues. The germline gives CDR1 SGHDT, CDR2 YYEEEE. The CDR3 DNA is TGTGCCAGCAGCTCGCGTATTCATGAGCAGTTCTTC. Translating it yields CASSSRIHEQFF.

The chain employs TRBV30 and TRBJ2-1; D is perhaps TRBD2 (6 bases). The V gene's germline CDR1 is GTSNPN and CDR2 SVGIG (reference sequence). V lost 5 bases and J lost 5, with 22 bases in between. The CDR3 extends over 16 amino acids. The CDR3 spells CAWRTRGGTGHNEQFF. The CDR3 nucleotides read TGTGCCTGGCGGACTCGAGGTGGGACTGGGCACAATGAGCAGTTCTTC.

The chain uses TRBV5-1 and TRBJ2-4; 13 bases are a match to TRBD2. The trim removed 4 bases at V and 3 bases at J, leaving 7 bases unmatched. This CDR3 contains 17 residues. Germline V CDR1 and CDR2: SGHRS, YFSETQ. The CDR3 here is CASSAGLAGVGKNIQYF. The CDR3, as DNA: TGCGCCAGCAGCGCTGGACTAGCGGGAGTTGGCAAAAACATTCAGTACTTC.

This clone has only one observation. The chain uses TRBV7-2 and TRBJ1-1; D gene ambiguous. V was shortened by 1 base and J by 5 bases, with 11 bases between the two germline ends. The CDR3 spans 14 residues. The germline V gene encodes CDR1 SGHTA and CDR2 FQGNSA. The CDR3 region has the DNA TGTGCCAGCAGCTTAGGACTGGATGGGACTGAAGCTTTCTTT. This encodes CASSLGLDGTEAFF.

The rearrangement links TRBV6-5 to TRBJ1-2; 7 positions match TRBD1. The germline CDR1 and CDR2 sequences are MNHEY and SVGAGI. The CDR3 runs to 12 residues. Germline trimming cut 5 bases from V and 5 bases from J; bases unmatched to any gene: 2. The CDR3 coding sequence is TGTGCCAGCAGTCCAGGGGGGTATGGCTACACCTTC. Protein product: CASSPGGYGYTF.

The V call is TRBV18, the J call TRBJ1-2; D unclear. V was pared by 5 bases and J by 0 bases, with 13 bases between. The CDR3 contains 15 residues. Germline CDR1 KGHSH, CDR2 LQKENI. In DNA form, the CDR3 reads TGTGCCAGCTCAAAGTCGACACCGGCTAACTATGGCTACACCTTC. Its translation: CASSKSTPANYGYTF.

This sequence joins TRBV6-5 and TRBJ1-2; D is perhaps TRBD1 (6 bases). Trimming removed 5 bases from V and 8 bases from J, with 21 bases in between. Germline lookup yields CDR1 MNHEY and CDR2 SVGAGI. CDR3 length: 15 residues. This CDR3 reads CASSTQLTGTNGYTF. The CDR3 DNA sequence: TGTGCCAGCAGTACCCAATTAACAGGGACTAACGGCTACACCTTC.

The chain employs TRBV18 and TRBJ2-7, with a possible D match to TRBD2 (5 bases). The CDR3 has 13 amino acids. V gave up 5 bases and J gave up 1 base, with 9 bases separating them. CDR1 is KGHSH and CDR2 is LQKENI in the germline V gene. This CDR3 is CASSSRESYEQYF. In DNA form, the CDR3 reads TGTGCCAGCTCAAGTAGGGAGTCCTACGAGCAGTACTTC.

The rearrangement links TRBV28 to TRBJ1-5, with D possibly matching TRBD1 (6 bases). This CDR3 has 14 residues. V was clipped by 3 bases and J by 4 bases, with 10 bases between them. Germline CDR1 and CDR2: MDHEN and SYDVKM. CDR3 sequence: CASSFSDRNQPQHF. The CDR3 bases are TGTGCCAGCAGTTTTTCGGACAGAAATCAGCCCCAGCATTTT. The entire variable domain, with the rest obtained from reference TRBV28 and TRBJ1-5, is as follows: DVKVTQSSRYLVKRTGEKVFLECVQDMDHENMFWYRQDPGLGLRLIYFSYDVKMKEKGDIPEGYSVSREKKERFSLILESASTNQTSMYLCASSFSDRNQPQHFGDGTRLSIL.

The rearrangement uses TRBV20-1 and TRBJ2-1; 10 bases agree with TRBD2. This CDR3 has 13 amino acids. Germline assignment: CDR1 DFQATT and CDR2 SNEGSKA (reference sequence). V was pared by 5 bases and J by 9 bases, with 7 bases of the junction left unmatched. The chain's CDR3 is CSAGGTSEVEQFF. The CDR3 DNA reads TGCAGTGCTGGTGGGACTAGCGAGGTTGAGCAGTTCTTC.

The V and J genes are TRBV2 and TRBJ2-2, with 7 bases aligning to TRBD2. The CDR3 extends over 16 amino acids. The V gene's germline CDR1 is SNHLY and CDR2 FYNNEI. The V gene end was trimmed by 7 bases and the J gene end by 4 bases; junction bases not matched to a gene: 12. CDR3 nucleotides: TGTGCCAGCACCACGGGACTAAACCACGCCACCGGGGAGCTGTTTTTT. Translated: CASTTGLNHATGELFF. The whole variable domain, filled in from reference TRBV2 and TRBJ2-2, reads EPEVTQTPSHQVTQMGQEVILRCVPISNHLYFYWYRQILGQKVEFLVSFYNNEISEKSEIFDDQFSVERPDGSNFTLKIRSTKLEDSAMYFCASTTGLNHATGELFFGEGSRLTVL.

This chain connects TRBV5-5 to TRBJ1-1; 9 nucleotides match TRBD1. This CDR3 is built from 12 residues. The germline gives CDR1 SGHKS, CDR2 YYEKEE (reference sequence). Trimming removed 3 bases from V and 11 bases from J; junction bases left unmatched: 5. CDR3 in DNA: TGTGCCAGCAGCTCGGGACAGGGTAGGGCTTTCTTT. Its protein product is CASSSGQGRAFF.

The V call is TRBV18, the J call TRBJ2-2; 11 bases fit TRBD2. The CDR3 covers 17 residues. Germline values: CDR1 KGHSH, CDR2 LQKENI. Unmatched junction bases numbered 10, after V lost 3 bases and J lost 7 bases. CDR3 DNA sequence: TGTGCCAGCTCACCCCCACTAGCGGGAGTCTCGGTCGGGGAGCTGTTTTTT. It yields the protein CASSPPLAGVSVGELFF.

The rearrangement uses TRBV6-6 and TRBJ1-2, with D possibly TRBD1 on 6 matching bases. Germline V CDR1 and CDR2: MNHNY, SVGAGI (reference sequence). CDR3 length: 16 residues. V shed 5 bases and J shed 4 bases, with 20 bases lying between them. The CDR3 loop is CASSRDKSSIPYGYTF. The CDR3 DNA sequence: TGTGCCAGCAGTCGGGACAAATCGTCTATCCCCTATGGCTACACCTTC.

The chain combines TRBV5-8 with TRBJ1-5; D might be TRBD1 (5 bases). Germline assignment: CDR1 SGHTS and CDR2 YDEGEE. CDR3 size: 12 residues. The CDR3 bases are TGTGCGACGCAGGGATTGTCTCAGCCCCAGCATTTT. Its protein product is CATQGLSQPQHF.

The V gene is TRBV7-9, the J gene TRBJ2-2, with 8 bases fitting TRBD2. The CDR3 contains 14 residues. CDR1 is SEHNR, CDR2 FQNEAQ, per germline (reference sequence). The junction had 3 bases not matched to a gene; V was cut back by 5 bases and J by 4 bases. CDR3 bases: TGTGCCAGCAGCCTCAGCGGGGGCACCGGGGAGCTGTTTTTT. It specifies CASSLSGGTGELFF. The full variable domain, completed using reference TRBV7-9 and TRBJ2-2, is DTGVSQNPRHKITKRGQNVTFRCDPISEHNRLYWYRQTLGQGPEFLTYFQNEAQLEKSRLLSDRFSAERPKGSFSTLEIQRTEQGDSAMYLCASSLSGGTGELFFGEGSRLTVL.

The rearrangement joins TRBV5-1 to TRBJ2-1; 11 bases are shared with TRBD2. CDR1 is SGHRS, CDR2 YFSETQ, per germline. This CDR3 is built from 16 residues. V lost 4 bases, J lost 6 bases, and 9 bases stayed unmatched. The CDR3 is CASSPNPSGGPNEQFF. CDR3 sequence (DNA): TGCGCCAGCAGCCCGAACCCTAGCGGGGGGCCCAATGAGCAGTTCTTC. The full variable domain, completed using reference TRBV5-1 and TRBJ2-1, is KAGVTQTPRYLIKTRGQQVTLSCSPISGHRSVSWYQQTPGQGLQFLFEYFSETQRNKGNFPGRFSGRQFSNSRSEMNVSTLELGDSALYLCASSPNPSGGPNEQFFGPGTRLTVL.